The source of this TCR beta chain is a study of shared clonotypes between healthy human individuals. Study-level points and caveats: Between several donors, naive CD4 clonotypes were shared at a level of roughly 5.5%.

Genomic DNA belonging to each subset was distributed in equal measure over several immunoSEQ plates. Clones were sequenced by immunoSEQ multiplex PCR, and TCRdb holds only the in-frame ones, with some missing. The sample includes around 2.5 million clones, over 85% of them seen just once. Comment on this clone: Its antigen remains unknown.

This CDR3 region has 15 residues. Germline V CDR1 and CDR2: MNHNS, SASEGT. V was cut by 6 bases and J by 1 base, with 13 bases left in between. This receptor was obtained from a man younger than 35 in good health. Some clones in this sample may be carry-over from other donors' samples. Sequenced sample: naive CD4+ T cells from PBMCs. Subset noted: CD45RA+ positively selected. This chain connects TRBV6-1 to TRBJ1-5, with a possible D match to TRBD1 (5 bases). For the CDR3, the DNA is TGTGCCAGCAGGAAGGGCAGGGAGAGCAATCAGCCCCAGCATTTT. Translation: CASRKGRESNQPQHF.